The 32 T cell receptor beta chains below were found in one sample sequenced in a study of blood T cell repertoires in COVID-19. Assay used: immunoSEQ multiplex PCR; TCRdb lists only in-frame clones, some missing. This table has under 110,000 clones, roughly 80% appearing once. Material: peripheral blood. The receptors derive from a woman aged 55-69 years with acute or convalescent COVID-19.

The table lists this clone with a count of one. The chain uses TRBV27 and TRBJ2-7; TRBD2 matches 8 bases. V lost 11 bases and J lost 3; bases outside the gene matches: 18. Germline V lookup: CDR1 MNHEY, CDR2 SMNVEV (reference sequence). This CDR3 has 16 amino acids. CDR3 protein: CAGGAGGLGGLYEQYF. The DNA for the CDR3 is TGTGCCGGGGGGGCGGGGGGACTCGGGGGTCTCTACGAGCAGTACTTC.

The rearrangement links TRBV5-1 to TRBJ2-2; D perhaps matches TRBD2 (6 bases). The V and J ends lost 2 bases and 4 bases respectively, with 12 bases between them. Germline V lookup: CDR1 SGHRS, CDR2 YFSETQ. The length of the CDR3 is 15 residues. This chain's CDR3 is CASSFGQGGTGELFF. Written as DNA, the CDR3 is TGCGCCAGCAGCTTCGGGCAGGGAGGCACCGGGGAGCTGTTTTTT.

The chain links TRBV28 to TRBJ2-1; no definite D call. The V end lost 4 bases, the J end lost 5 bases, and 6 bases lay between the germline ends. The V gene's germline CDR1 is MDHEN and CDR2 SYDVKM. The CDR3 runs 12 residues. The chain's CDR3 is CASSSRDNEQFF. The CDR3 nucleotides read TGTGCCAGCAGTTCCCGAGACAATGAGCAGTTCTTC.

The DNA of the CDR3 is TGCGCCAGCAGCCAAGTTCTAGCTCTTGGTGCTGGGGCCAACGTCCTGACTTTC. Translating gives CASSQVLALGAGANVLTF. The chain links TRBV4-1 to TRBJ2-6; D possibly corresponds to TRBD2 (5 bases). CDR1 is MGHRA, CDR2 YSYEKL, per germline. The CDR3 is 18 residues long. The V end lost 1 base, the J end lost 2 bases, and 15 bases lay between the germline ends.

The chain recombines TRBV7-7 with TRBJ2-5; 15 bases align to TRBD2. CDR3 size: 16 residues. V was clipped by 5 bases and J by 2 bases; unmatched bases: 3. Germline loops: CDR1 SSHAT, CDR2 FNYEAQ (reference sequence). The CDR3 protein is CASSDGTSGGQETQYF. Here the CDR3 DNA reads TGTGCCAGCAGCGACGGGACTAGCGGGGGGCAAGAGACCCAGTACTTC.

The chain recombines TRBV20-1 with TRBJ2-1, with D perhaps TRBD2 (6 bases). The CDR3 spans 11 residues. Per the germline V gene, CDR1 is DFQATT and CDR2 is SNEGSKA (reference sequence). Trimming left V 4 bases short and J 7 bases short, with 8 bases between. The CDR3 DNA is TGCAGTGCTAACCGGGGGAATGAGCAGTTCTTC. This encodes CSANRGNEQFF.

V usage is TRBV28 and J usage is TRBJ1-5, with D perhaps matching TRBD1 (5 bases). The V end was cut by 5 bases, the J end by 2 bases, with 16 bases between. The germline gives CDR1 MDHEN, CDR2 SYDVKM. This CDR3 comprises 16 residues. The CDR3, as DNA: TGTGCCAGCAGTATATACAGGAGGGTCGGCAATCAGCCCCAGCATTTT. This translates into CASSIYRRVGNQPQHF. The whole variable domain, remainder taken from reference TRBV28 and TRBJ1-5, is DVKVTQSSRYLVKRTGEKVFLECVQDMDHENMFWYRQDPGLGLRLIYFSYDVKMKEKGDIPEGYSVSREKKERFSLILESASTNQTSMYLCASSIYRRVGNQPQHFGDGTRLSIL.

This clone was observed a single time. The CDR3 DNA reads as TGCAGCGTTGCGGGGCCATCAGGGGTTGTCGAGCAGTACTTC. Translating it yields CSVAGPSGVVEQYF. V is TRBV29-1 and J is TRBJ2-7; maybe TRBD1 (6 bases). The CDR3 consists of 14 residues. Germline V gives CDR1 SQVTM, CDR2 ANQGSEA. The V end was cut by 4 bases, the J end by 6 bases, with 19 bases between.

The rearrangement joins TRBV23-1 to TRBJ2-7, with 8 positions matching TRBD1. TRBV23-1 falls under the ORF class, with uncertain function. CDR3 length equals 16 residues. V lost 8 bases to trimming and J lost 3 bases; unmatched junction nucleotides: 15. Written as DNA, the CDR3 is TGCGCCAGCTCCAGCAGAACCGGGACAGGTCTCTACGAGCAGTACTTC. Encoded protein: CASSSRTGTGLYEQYF.

This sequence joins TRBV3-1 (or the pseudogene TRBV3-2) and TRBJ1-3; D unresolved. V gave up 4 bases and J gave up 0 bases, with 7 bases separating them. Germline assignment: CDR1 LGHDT and CDR2 YNNKEL (reference sequence). The CDR3 length is 14 residues. The CDR3 nucleotides read TGTGCCAGCAGCCCCCCCTCCTCTGGAAACACCATATATTTT. The encoded protein is CASSPPSSGNTIYF.

By share, this clone counts as medium-sized. V is TRBV5-5 and J is TRBJ2-7; D is perhaps TRBD2 (6 bases). The CDR3 covers 16 residues. Germline CDR1 and CDR2: SGHKS and YYEKEE (reference sequence). V shed 5 bases and J shed 5 bases, with 23 bases lying between them. DNA for the CDR3: TGTGCCAGCAGGTACCGGGACTCCAACCTACGTAACGAGCAGTACTTC. Protein product: CASRYRDSNLRNEQYF.

This clone was found a few times. The chain is built from TRBV6-1 and TRBJ2-1; a weak D match, TRBD2 (6 bases). The CDR3 is 15 amino acids. Germline lookup yields CDR1 MNHNS and CDR2 SASEGT. The V end was cut by 0 bases, the J end by 6 bases, with 12 bases between. CDR3 nucleotides: TGTGCCAGCAGTGAAGCACTAGCAGACCTCAATGAGCAGTTCTTC. The encoded protein is CASSEALADLNEQFF.

The gene calls are TRBV25-1 and TRBJ1-6; D not resolved. Germline values: CDR1 MGHDK, CDR2 SYGVNS. V was shortened by 1 base and J by 7 bases, with 8 bases between the two germline ends. The CDR3 has 14 amino acids. The CDR3 coding sequence is TGTGCCAGCAGTGAATGGTCGGGGAATTCACCCCTCCACTTT. This translates into CASSEWSGNSPLHF.

This chain uses TRBV19 with TRBJ2-7; 10 bases are shared with TRBD2. The V gene end was trimmed by 5 bases and the J gene end by 1 base; junction bases not matched to a gene: 5. The CDR3 sequence is 15 residues long. Germline-derived CDR1 and CDR2 are LNHDA and SQIVND (reference sequence). Here the CDR3 reads CASSPLAGVSYEQYF. The CDR3 region has the DNA TGTGCCAGTAGTCCTCTAGCGGGGGTTTCCTACGAGCAGTACTTC.

This sequence joins TRBV5-1 and TRBJ2-1, with TRBD2 matching 10 bases. Germline assignment: CDR1 SGHRS and CDR2 YFSETQ. After removal of 1 base from V and 4 bases from J, the junction contained 2 bases not matched to a gene. The CDR3 length is 15 residues. For the CDR3, the DNA is TGCGCCAGCAGCTTGAATAGCGGGGGGTACAATGAGCAGTTCTTC. It specifies CASSLNSGGYNEQFF.

The chain links TRBV3-1 (or the pseudogene TRBV3-2) to TRBJ1-1; no clear D. Germline-derived CDR1 and CDR2 are LGHDT and YNNKEL (reference sequence). Trimming left V 1 base short and J 10 bases short, with 19 bases between. The CDR3 has 15 amino acids. CDR3 amino acids: CASSQGLQVSGVAFF. The CDR3 nucleotides read TGTGCCAGCAGCCAAGGTCTCCAAGTTTCCGGTGTAGCTTTCTTT.

The chain is built from TRBV18 and TRBJ1-1, with D possibly being TRBD1 (5 bases). This CDR3 spans 17 amino acids. V was trimmed by 2 bases and J by 1 base, leaving 17 bases between them. Germline-derived CDR1 and CDR2 are KGHSH and LQKENI. CDR3 DNA: TGTGCCAGCTCACCATCAATAATCTGGGGGGGGAACACTGAAGCTTTCTTT. Protein sequence: CASSPSIIWGGNTEAFF.

The V call is TRBV2, the J call TRBJ1-1; D gene unclear. Deletions cut 6 bases from V and 2 bases from J, with 13 bases between. This CDR3 contains 14 residues. CDR1 and CDR2 (germline): SNHLY, FYNNEI. CDR3 loop: CASSYVEVNTEAFF. As DNA, the CDR3 is TGTGCCAGCAGCTACGTAGAGGTCAACACTGAAGCTTTCTTT.

The chain couples TRBV28 to TRBJ2-2; 12 nucleotides line up with TRBD2. With V trimmed by 3 bases and J by 6 bases, 8 bases remained unmatched. Germline CDR1 is MDHEN and CDR2 is SYDVKM. The CDR3 length is 17 residues. The CDR3 sequence is CASSFWELAGGPGELFF. CDR3 DNA: TGTGCCAGCAGTTTCTGGGAACTAGCGGGGGGCCCCGGGGAGCTGTTTTTT.

V is TRBV5-4 and J is TRBJ2-5; a weak D match, TRBD1 (6 bases). V was trimmed by 3 bases and J by 4 bases, leaving 16 bases between them. The CDR3 is made up of 15 amino acids. In germline, CDR1 is SGHNT, CDR2 YYREEE (reference sequence). CDR3 region: CASSYGTPLRETQYF. The DNA of the CDR3 is TGTGCCAGCAGCTACGGGACACCCCTGAGAGAGACCCAGTACTTC.

The V gene is TRBV19, the J gene TRBJ1-5, with a possible D match to TRBD1 (5 bases). Germline V lookup: CDR1 LNHDA, CDR2 SQIVND (reference sequence). V lost 5 bases and J lost 5, with 31 bases in between. The CDR3 is 20 residues long. In nucleotides, the CDR3 is TGTGCCAGTAGTGTCGAATCGTTCAAGGGGTTGACTTTGTCGGATCAGCCCCAGCATTTT. It translates to CASSVESFKGLTLSDQPQHF.

The CDR3 loop reads CASSLGAGQPQHF. CDR3 sequence (DNA): TGCGCCAGCAGCTTGGGGGCGGGTCAGCCCCAGCATTTT. The chain recombines TRBV5-1 with TRBJ1-5; D not resolved. CDR1 SGHRS and CDR2 YFSETQ come from the germline V gene. There are 13 residues in the CDR3. V was clipped by 0 bases and J by 6 bases, with 7 bases between them.

The V call is TRBV7-3, the J call TRBJ2-1; 10 bases are a match to TRBD2. V lost 1 base, J lost 6 bases, and 6 bases stayed unmatched. Germline-derived CDR1 and CDR2 are SGHTA and FQGTGA. The CDR3 totals 16 residues. Here the CDR3 reads CASSLRSSGRANEQFF. CDR3 coding DNA: TGTGCCAGCAGCTTAAGGTCCAGCGGGAGGGCCAATGAGCAGTTCTTC.

The chain combines TRBV6-5 with TRBJ1-5; possible D gene TRBD1, 5 bases. There are 14 residues in the CDR3. The germline CDR1 and CDR2 sequences are MNHEY and SVGAGI. With 2 bases removed from V and 5 bases from J, the gap between germline ends came to 10 bases. The CDR3 DNA is TGTGCCAGCAGTTACGACAGTACCTATCAGCCCCAGCATTTT. Residues: CASSYDSTYQPQHF.

This clone occurred once. This rearrangement joins TRBV7-2 to TRBJ2-1; D is possibly TRBD1 (6 bases). Per the germline V gene, CDR1 is SGHTA and CDR2 is FQGNSA. V was trimmed by 3 bases and J by 0 bases, leaving 9 bases between them. The CDR3 runs 15 residues. The CDR3 DNA reads TGTGCCAGCAGCTTGGGGGCGAGCTCCTACAATGAGCAGTTCTTC. Translating it yields CASSLGASSYNEQFF.

This chain uses TRBV2 with TRBJ1-2, with 9 positions matching TRBD1. V dropped 6 bases and J dropped 4; count of bases not matched to a gene: 0. The CDR3 runs to 12 residues. Germline-derived CDR1 and CDR2 are SNHLY and FYNNEI. CDR3 region: CASRDRGYGYTF. The CDR3 nucleotides read TGTGCCAGCAGGGACAGGGGCTATGGCTACACCTTC.

The chain is built from TRBV5-1 and TRBJ1-1; D possibly corresponds to TRBD1 (6 bases). The V end lost 4 bases, the J end lost 2 bases, and 15 bases lay between the germline ends. CDR1 and CDR2 from the germline V gene are SGHRS and YFSETQ. This CDR3 has 15 residues. The CDR3 DNA sequence: TGCGCCAGCAGCCAGGGGTCTGGAGGCAACACTGAAGCTTTCTTT. It encodes CASSQGSGGNTEAFF.

The rearrangement links TRBV6-1 to TRBJ1-2; 9 nucleotides line up with TRBD1. After removal of 4 bases from V and 4 bases from J, the junction contained 16 bases not matched to a gene. Germline CDR1 is MNHNS and CDR2 is SASEGT. The length of the CDR3 is 18 residues. The CDR3 DNA reads as TGTGCCAGCAGTGTAGTAGCCCATACAGGGGGCGATTCCTATGGCTACACCTTC. Residues: CASSVVAHTGGDSYGYTF.

V is TRBV7-2 and J is TRBJ1-2, with D tentatively TRBD1 (5 bases). Germline CDR1 SGHTA, CDR2 FQGNSA. CDR3 length: 14 residues. The V end was cut by 5 bases, the J end by 2 bases, with 12 bases between. The CDR3 loop is CASSTRDGNYGYTF. CDR3 sequence (DNA): TGTGCCAGCAGCACGCGGGACGGGAACTATGGCTACACCTTC.

CDR3 in DNA: TGTGCCAGCAGCCCCCCAGGGGGCTCGTACGAGCAGTACTTC. Translating gives CASSPPGGSYEQYF. This rearrangement joins TRBV3-1 (or the pseudogene TRBV3-2) to TRBJ2-7, with 8 positions matching TRBD1. The CDR3 is made up of 14 amino acids. CDR1 is LGHDT, CDR2 YNNKEL, per germline (reference sequence). The junction had 6 bases not matched to a gene; V was cut back by 4 bases and J by 4 bases.

V and J are TRBV7-2 and TRBJ2-3, with 10 bases aligning to TRBD2. CDR1 and CDR2 from the germline V gene are SGHTA and FQGNSA. The CDR3 runs 15 residues. After removal of 6 bases from V and 4 bases from J, the junction contained 7 bases not matched to a gene. This chain's CDR3 is CASRPPGLASDTQYF. The CDR3 nucleotides are TGTGCCAGCAGACCTCCGGGACTAGCGTCAGATACGCAGTATTTT.

CDR3 protein: CASSFINTGELFF. In DNA, the CDR3 is TGTGCCAGCAGCTTTATAAACACCGGGGAGCTGTTTTTT. This sequence joins TRBV11-3 and TRBJ2-2; D gene unclear. Trimming took off 3 bases at V and 2 bases at J, with 4 bases between the two ends. Germline CDR1 SGHNT, CDR2 YENEEA. This CDR3 spans 13 amino acids.